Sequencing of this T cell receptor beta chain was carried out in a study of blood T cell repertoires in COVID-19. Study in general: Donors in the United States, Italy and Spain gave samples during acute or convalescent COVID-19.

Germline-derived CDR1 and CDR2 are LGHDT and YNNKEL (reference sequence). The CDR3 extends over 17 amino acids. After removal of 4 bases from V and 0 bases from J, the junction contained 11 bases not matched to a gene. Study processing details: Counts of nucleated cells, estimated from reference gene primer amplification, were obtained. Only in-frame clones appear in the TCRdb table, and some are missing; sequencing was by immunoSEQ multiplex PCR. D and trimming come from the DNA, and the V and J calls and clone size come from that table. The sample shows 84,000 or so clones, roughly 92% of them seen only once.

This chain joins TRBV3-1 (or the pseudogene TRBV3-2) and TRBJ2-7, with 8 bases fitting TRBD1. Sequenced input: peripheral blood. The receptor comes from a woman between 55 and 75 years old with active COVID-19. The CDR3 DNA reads TGTGCCAGCAGCCGCGGACAGGGACCATACAGCTCCTACGAGCAGTACTTC. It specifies CASSRGQGPYSSYEQYF.